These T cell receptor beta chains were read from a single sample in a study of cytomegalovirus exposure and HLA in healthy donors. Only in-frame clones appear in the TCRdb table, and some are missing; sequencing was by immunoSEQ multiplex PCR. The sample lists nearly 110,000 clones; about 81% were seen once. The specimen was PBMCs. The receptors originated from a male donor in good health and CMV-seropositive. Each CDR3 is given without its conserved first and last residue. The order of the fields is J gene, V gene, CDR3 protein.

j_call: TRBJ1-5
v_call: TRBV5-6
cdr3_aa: ASSLGQINQPQH

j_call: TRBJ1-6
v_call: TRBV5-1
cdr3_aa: ASRDGRNSPLH

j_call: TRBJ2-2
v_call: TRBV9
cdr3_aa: ASSPSAGSTGELF

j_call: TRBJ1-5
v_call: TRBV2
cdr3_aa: ASSEGTGNHQPQH

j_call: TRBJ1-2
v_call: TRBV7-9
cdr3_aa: ASSFGTGGNYGYT

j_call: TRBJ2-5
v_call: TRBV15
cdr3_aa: ATSEQGGETQY

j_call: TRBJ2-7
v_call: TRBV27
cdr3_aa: ASSLSGTGVFREQY

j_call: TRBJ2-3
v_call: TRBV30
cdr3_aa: AWSGRGGAVDTQY

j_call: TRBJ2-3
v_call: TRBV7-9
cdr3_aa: ASSPRPLTDTQY

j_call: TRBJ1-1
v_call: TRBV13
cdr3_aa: ASSLFTGESEAF

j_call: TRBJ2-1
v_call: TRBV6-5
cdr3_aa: ASSYSLAGGLF

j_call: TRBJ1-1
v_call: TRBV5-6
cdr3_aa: ASSLSGTGGKAF

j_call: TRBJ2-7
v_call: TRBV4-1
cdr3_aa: ASSQGRGLTYEQY

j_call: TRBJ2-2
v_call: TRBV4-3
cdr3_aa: ASSQDTRTGENTGELF

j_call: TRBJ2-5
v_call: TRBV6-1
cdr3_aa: ASSVYRAQETQY

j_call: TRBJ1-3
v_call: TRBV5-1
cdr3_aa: ASSLSPGYSGNTIY

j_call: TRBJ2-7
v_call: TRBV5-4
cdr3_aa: ASHSPYEQY

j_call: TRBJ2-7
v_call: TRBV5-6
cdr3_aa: ASSFRDTMEQY

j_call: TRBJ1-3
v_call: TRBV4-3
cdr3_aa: ASSYDRSSGNTIY

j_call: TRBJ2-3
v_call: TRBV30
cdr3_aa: AWSVQRLADTDTQY

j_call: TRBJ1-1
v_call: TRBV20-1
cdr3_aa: SVRENTEAF

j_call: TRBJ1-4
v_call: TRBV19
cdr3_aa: ASSTQGGPNEKLF

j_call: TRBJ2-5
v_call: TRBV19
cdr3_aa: ASSARTGQVQETQY

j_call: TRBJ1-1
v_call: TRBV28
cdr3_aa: ASSEQGGSEAF

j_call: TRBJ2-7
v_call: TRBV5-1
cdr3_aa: ASRLGAGGGRATYEQY

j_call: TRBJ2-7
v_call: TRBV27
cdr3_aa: ASSFWRDSHEY

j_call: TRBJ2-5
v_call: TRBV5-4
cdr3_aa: ASSGGLKTETQY

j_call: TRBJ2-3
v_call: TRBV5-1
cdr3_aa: ASSSGDREGTDTQY